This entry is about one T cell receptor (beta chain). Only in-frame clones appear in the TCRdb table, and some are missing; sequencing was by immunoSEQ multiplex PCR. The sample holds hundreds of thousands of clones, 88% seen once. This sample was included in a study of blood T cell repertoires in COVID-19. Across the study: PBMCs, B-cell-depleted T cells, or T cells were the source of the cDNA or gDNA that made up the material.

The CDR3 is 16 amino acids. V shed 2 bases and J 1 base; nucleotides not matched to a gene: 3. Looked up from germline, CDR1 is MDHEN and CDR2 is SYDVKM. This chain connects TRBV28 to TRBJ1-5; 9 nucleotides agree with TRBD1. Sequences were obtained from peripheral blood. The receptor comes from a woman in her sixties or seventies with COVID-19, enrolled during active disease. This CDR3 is CASSLTGQGSNQPQHF. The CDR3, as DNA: TGTGCCAGCAGTTTAACGGGACAGGGAAGCAATCAGCCCCAGCATTTT.